One and the same sample provided the 13 T cell receptor beta chains below, sequenced in a study of T cells in women clearing cervical HPV infection. The method was immunoSEQ multiplex PCR; TCRdb's version includes in-frame clones alone and lacks a portion of them. In total, the table holds some 23,000 clones. Material for sequencing was blood buffy coat. These receptors all stem from a woman aged 18 to 75 with a cervical HPV16 infection that either progressed to CIN3+ or cleared (not recorded which).

Comments on this clone: With the read ending 3 residues before the CDR3 end, the germline J gene is used to fill in that end. V and J are TRBV10-1 and TRBJ1-5; D unclear. The V end was cut by 1 base, the J end by 6 bases, with 4 bases between. CDR3 length: 12 residues. Germline lookup yields CDR1 WNHNN and CDR2 SYGVQD (reference sequence). CDR3 bases read: TGCGCCAGCAGTGAGTTCGGTCAGCCC. It encodes CASSEFGQP. The whole CDR3 region reads CASSEFGQPQHF.

Worth noting for this clone: The CDR3 end falls 3 residues outside the read, so it is completed with the germline J gene. This sequence joins TRBV29-1 and TRBJ2-7, with 8 bases that match TRBD2. The CDR3 is made up of 13 amino acids. V dropped 2 bases and J dropped 5; count of bases not matched to a gene: 5. Germline CDR1 reads SQVTM; CDR2 reads ANQGSEA. The chain's CDR3 is CSVEFGGVNEQYF. Incomplete CDR3 DNA: TGCAGCGTTGAATTCGGGGGGGTAAACGAG.

Notes on this clone: The read ends 3 residues shy of where the CDR3 ends; the end is completed using the germline J gene. The genes are TRBV20-1 and TRBJ2-3; D possibly corresponds to TRBD2 (6 bases). V shed 1 base and J shed 5 bases, with 16 bases lying between them. The CDR3 is 15 residues long. The germline gives CDR1 DFQATT, CDR2 SNEGSKA (reference sequence). The DNA read from the CDR3 is TGCAGTGCTAGAGGACGCCCCCCTAGCGTAGATACG. Translating it yields CSARGRPPSVDT. The CDR3, in full, reads CSARGRPPSVDTQYF.

In regard to this clone: Read data end 3 residues before the CDR3 end; the end is taken from the germline J gene. The chain has TRBV20-1 and TRBJ2-7; 8 positions agree with TRBD1. This CDR3 spans 14 amino acids. V lost 3 bases to trimming and J lost 2 bases; unmatched junction nucleotides: 6. Germline CDR1 reads DFQATT; CDR2 reads SNEGSKA (reference sequence). The CDR3 loop reads CSASRTGRPYEQYF. The CDR3 bases that were read are TGCAGTGCTAGCAGGACAGGGAGACCCTACGAG.

This clone is classed as medium-sized by frequency. The CDR3 end falls 3 residues outside the read, so it is completed with the germline J gene. This chain joins TRBV2 and TRBJ2-7, with a weak D call TRBD2 (5 bases). This CDR3 contains 13 residues. V was trimmed by 3 bases and J by 6 bases, leaving 12 bases between them. Germline V lookup: CDR1 SNHLY, CDR2 FYNNEI. The sequenced CDR3 bases are TGTGCCAGCAGTGACTCGGGGTCCCTCGAG. It translates to CASSDSGSLE. The complete CDR3 sequence is CASSDSGSLEQYF.

In the case of this clone: The CDR3 end is not reached by the read, which stops 3 residues before it; the germline J gene fills it in. The genes are TRBV30 and TRBJ2-2; the D is unclear. The CDR3 runs 15 residues. The V end lost 8 bases, the J end lost 2 bases, and 18 bases lay between the germline ends. The germline V gene has CDR1 GTSNPN and CDR2 SVGIG (reference sequence). The chain's CDR3 is CAITTAGYNTGELFF. CDR3 DNA, as far as it was read: TGTGCCATCACCACGGCAGGATATAACACCGGGGAG.

A word on this clone: Coverage ceases 3 residues before the CDR3 finishes, and the germline J gene fills in the end. V usage is TRBV12-3 or TRBV12-4 and J usage is TRBJ2-1; 7 nucleotides match TRBD1. Trimming at V came to 6 bases and at J to 1 base, leaving 12 bases not matched to a gene. The CDR3 runs 17 residues. This CDR3 is CASSPVIGTDSYNEQFF. The CDR3 bases that were read are TGTGCCAGCAGCCCTGTCATCGGGACAGATTCCTACAATGAG.

Worth noting for this clone: The CDR3 is cut off 3 residues early in the read; its end comes from the germline J gene. The V and J genes are TRBV11-3 and TRBJ2-7, with D possibly being TRBD2 (5 bases). The CDR3 spans 15 residues. V was clipped by 4 bases and J by 5 bases, with 18 bases between them. Germline loops: CDR1 SGHNT, CDR2 YENEEA. The CDR3 region is CASSSRTESPDEQYF. The covered CDR3 bases are TGTGCCAGCAGCTCCAGGACTGAAAGCCCCGACGAG.

By frequency, this clone registers medium-sized. The sequenced CDR3 bases are TGCGCCAGCAGCACGCGCGGGGGGACGGAATATGAA. Amino acids: CASSTRGGTEYE. The CDR3 in its entirety is CASSTRGGTEYEAFF. The chain employs TRBV5-1 and TRBJ1-1; a weak D match, TRBD1 (5 bases). The read ends 3 residues before the CDR3 terminus; that terminus is restored from the germline J gene. V gave up 4 bases and J gave up 7 bases, with 20 bases separating them. Germline assignment: CDR1 SGHRS and CDR2 YFSETQ. The CDR3 contains 15 residues.

Concerning this clone: The read finishes 3 residues shy of the CDR3 end, and the germline J gene is used to complete it. The chain combines TRBV19 with TRBJ2-1, with a possible D match to TRBD2 (6 bases). V lost 7 bases and J lost 7, with 14 bases in between. CDR1 is LNHDA, CDR2 SQIVND, per germline (reference sequence). The CDR3 has 13 amino acids. The CDR3 bases that were read are TGTGCCAGTATTATTACGGGGGAAAATGAG. It yields the protein CASIITGENE. The complete CDR3 reads CASIITGENEQFF.

Concerning this clone itself: The read terminates 3 residues ahead of where the CDR3 ends, so the germline J gene completes it. The chain uses TRBV30 and TRBJ2-7, with D perhaps given as TRBD1 or TRBD2 (6 bases each). Trimming left V 4 bases short and J 5 bases short, with 18 bases between. The CDR3 is 14 amino acids. CDR1 and CDR2 (germline): GTSNPN, SVGIG (reference sequence). CDR3 sequence reads: CAWTPGVGRHEQYF. CDR3 DNA (partial): TGTGCCTGGACCCCAGGGGTAGGGAGGCACGAG.

On this clone itself: From the germline J gene comes the end of the CDR3, since the read stops 3 residues before it. The genes are TRBV2 and TRBJ2-7, with D tentatively TRBD1 (5 bases). The CDR3 runs 15 residues. The V end lost 1 base, the J end lost 3 bases, and 13 bases lay between the germline ends. Per the germline V gene, CDR1 is SNHLY and CDR2 is FYNNEI. The CDR3 sequence: CASSEGLGHLYEQYF. The part of the CDR3 DNA that was read is TGTGCCAGCAGTGAAGGCCTAGGACATCTCTACGAG. Supplemented by reference TRBV2 and TRBJ2-7, the full variable domain reads EPEVTQTPSHQVTQMGQEVILRCVPISNHLYFYWYRQILGQKVEFLVSFYNNEISEKSEIFDDQFSVERPDGSNFTLKIRSTKLEDSAMYFCASSEGLGHLYEQYFGPGTRLTVT.

Notes on this clone: The DNA ends 3 residues before the CDR3 does, and the rest of the CDR3 is filled in from the germline J gene. V usage is TRBV19 and J usage is TRBJ2-5, with TRBD1 identical over 7 bases. Trimming took 1 base from V and 3 from J; bases not matched to a gene: 5. CDR1 LNHDA and CDR2 SQIVND come from the germline V gene (reference sequence). This CDR3 has 15 amino acids. Partial CDR3 DNA: TGTGCCAGTAGTATAGCTCAGGGGGACAAAGAGACC. Amino acids: CASSIAQGDKET. The full CDR3 reads CASSIAQGDKETQYF.